This T cell receptor (beta chain) was sequenced during a study of blood T cells in healthy people across ages. Germline V gene lookup returns CDR1 MNHNY and CDR2 SVGAGI (reference sequence). CDR3 length equals 14 residues. The V gene lost 4 bases and the J gene lost 6 bases, with 13 bases spanning the gap. The authors ran a second PCR of about 7 to 12 cycles using a sample-barcoded 5' primer and a J-beta primer mix. From the 5' RACE reads, TCRdb called clonotypes with MiXCR, one entry per CDR3 protein. The repertoire holds over a million distinct CDR3 sequences, with approximately 39% as singletons. Sequencing was performed on blood. The origin of this receptor is a woman between 18 and 29 years old in good health. The rearrangement uses TRBV6-6 and TRBJ2-1, with D possibly matching TRBD2 (6 bases). CDR3 bases: TGTGCCAGCAGTTTCACCGGGACTGGCAATGAGCAGTTCTTC. This codes for CASSFTGTGNEQFF.